The sample holds many counts of the clone carrying this TCR beta chain. This specimen belongs to a study of early T cells in non-severe SARS-CoV-2 infection. TCRdb analysed the 5' RACE reads with MiXCR anew, one entry per CDR3 protein. This sample has roughly 61,000 distinct CDR3 sequences, with 11% found just once. The CDR3 covers 16 residues. The germline V gene encodes CDR1 DFQATT and CDR2 SNEGSKA (reference sequence). Trimming took 3 bases from V and 0 from J; bases not matched to a gene: 10. The origin of this receptor is an adult who was a healthcare worker with PCR-confirmed SARS-CoV-2 infection or an uninfected control (not recorded which). The J gene is TRBJ2-7, the V gene TRBV20-1; 8 positions match TRBD2. Source material: whole blood. The CDR3 DNA sequence: TGCAGTGCTAGTTCCCCGGGGCTAGCGGGCTCCTACGAGCAGTACTTC. Amino acids: CSASSPGLAGSYEQYF.